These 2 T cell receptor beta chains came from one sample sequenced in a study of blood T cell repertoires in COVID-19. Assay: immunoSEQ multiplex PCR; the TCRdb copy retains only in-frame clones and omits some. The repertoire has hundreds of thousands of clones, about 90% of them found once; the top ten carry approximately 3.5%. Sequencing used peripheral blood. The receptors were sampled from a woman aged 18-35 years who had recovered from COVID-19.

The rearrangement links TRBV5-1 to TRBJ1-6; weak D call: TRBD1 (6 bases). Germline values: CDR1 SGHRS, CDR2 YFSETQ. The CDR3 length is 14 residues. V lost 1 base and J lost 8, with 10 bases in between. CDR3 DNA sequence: TGCGCCAGCAGCTTGACAGGGTCGGATTCACCCCTCCACTTT. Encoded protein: CASSLTGSDSPLHF.

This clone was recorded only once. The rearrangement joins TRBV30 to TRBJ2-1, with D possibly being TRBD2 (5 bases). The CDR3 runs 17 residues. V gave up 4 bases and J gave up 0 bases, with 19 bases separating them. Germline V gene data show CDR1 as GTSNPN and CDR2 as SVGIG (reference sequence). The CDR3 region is CAWTTSSGYSSYNEQFF. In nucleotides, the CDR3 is TGTGCCTGGACTACATCAAGCGGTTACAGCTCCTACAATGAGCAGTTCTTC.